Listed here are 16 T cell receptor beta chains from one sample, sequenced in a study of shared clonotypes between healthy human individuals. Repertoires were generated with immunoSEQ multiplex PCR, while TCRdb's copy carries only in-frame clones and drops some. The sample consists of roughly 2.5 million clones, just over 90% of them appearing once. Specimen: naive CD4+ T cells sorted from blood. Sample subset: CD45RA+ positively selected. These receptors were obtained from a man aged 18 to 30 in good health.

The chain recombines TRBV4-2 with TRBJ2-3; possible D gene TRBD2, 6 bases. Germline lookup yields CDR1 LGHNA and CDR2 YNFKEQ. This CDR3 has 16 amino acids. V lost 4 bases and J lost 1, with 15 bases in between. The CDR3 region is CASSPWGGGGTDTQYF. In nucleotides, the CDR3 is TGTGCCAGCAGCCCCTGGGGTGGCGGGGGCACAGATACGCAGTATTTT.

The chain is built from TRBV27 and TRBJ1-4; weak D call: TRBD1 (6 bases). Deletions cut 6 bases from V and 2 bases from J, with 13 bases between. The CDR3 contains 15 residues. CDR1 is MNHEY and CDR2 is SMNVEV in the germline V gene (reference sequence). CDR3 in DNA: TGTGCCAGCAGCGTTACAGGGTCGACTAATGAAAAACTGTTTTTT. Protein sequence: CASSVTGSTNEKLFF. The full variable domain, its missing parts supplied by reference TRBV27 and TRBJ1-4, is EAQVTQNPRYLITVTGKKLTVTCSQNMNHEYMSWYRQDPGLGLRQIYYSMNVEVTDKGDVPEGYKVSRKEKRNFPLILESPSPNQTSLYFCASSVTGSTNEKLFFGSGTQLSVL.

The chain couples TRBV10-3 to TRBJ2-3; a weak D match, TRBD2 (5 bases). The CDR3 is made up of 15 amino acids. The V end was cut by 4 bases, the J end by 2 bases, with 13 bases between. CDR1 and CDR2 (germline): ENHRY, SYGVKD. Here the CDR3 reads CAISVLGESTDTQYF. In DNA form, the CDR3 reads TGTGCCATCAGTGTCCTCGGGGAGTCCACAGATACGCAGTATTTT.

The rearrangement uses TRBV6-1 and TRBJ1-5; D perhaps matches TRBD1 (5 bases). CDR1 and CDR2 from the germline V gene are MNHNS and SASEGT. Trimming pared 2 bases from V and 4 bases from J, leaving 12 bases between. The CDR3 extends over 15 amino acids. The CDR3 protein is CASSEQGIGNQPQHF. The CDR3 nucleotides read TGTGCCAGCAGTGAACAGGGAATTGGGAATCAGCCCCAGCATTTT.

A note on this clone: The same CDR3 arises from other DNA sequences in this sample as well. The chain is built from TRBV18 and TRBJ2-2, with TRBD2 identical over 12 bases. V dropped 6 bases and J dropped 6; count of bases not matched to a gene: 8. The CDR3 sequence is 16 residues long. Germline V gene lookup returns CDR1 KGHSH and CDR2 LQKENI. CDR3 sequence (DNA): TGTGCCAGCTCGCCCCCCGGACTAGCGGGGTCCGGGGAGCTGTTTTTT. Residues: CASSPPGLAGSGELFF.

The chain couples TRBV2 to TRBJ1-6; D uncertain. Trimming removed 6 bases from V and 10 bases from J, with 16 bases in between. Germline loops: CDR1 SNHLY, CDR2 FYNNEI. The CDR3 is made up of 14 amino acids. CDR3 sequence reads: CASRRMMGSSPLHF. The DNA of the CDR3 is TGTGCCAGCAGGAGAATGATGGGTTCCTCACCCCTCCACTTT.

The table lists this clone with a few counts. The chain links TRBV30 to TRBJ1-1; TRBD1 might be the D (6 bases). Trimming left V 4 bases short and J 0 bases short, with 12 bases between. Germline CDR1 is GTSNPN and CDR2 is SVGIG (reference sequence). The length of the CDR3 is 14 residues. The CDR3 spells CAWNRDTMNTEAFF. DNA for the CDR3: TGTGCCTGGAATAGGGACACAATGAACACTGAAGCTTTCTTT.

The gene calls are TRBV30 and TRBJ2-7; D gene unclear. The CDR3 runs 12 residues. CDR1 GTSNPN and CDR2 SVGIG come from the germline V gene (reference sequence). Trimming took 5 bases from V and 0 from J, leaving 8 bases between them. The CDR3 nucleotides are TGTGCCTGGGGGGTGAGCTCCTACGAGCAGTACTTC. It translates to CAWGVSSYEQYF.

V and J are TRBV9 and TRBJ2-3; 10 bases are shared with TRBD2. Germline values: CDR1 SGDLS, CDR2 YYNGEE. The CDR3 runs to 15 residues. V lost 5 bases, J lost 2 bases, and 5 bases stayed unmatched. Written as DNA, the CDR3 is TGTGCCAGCAGAAGGACTAGCGGTTCCACAGATACGCAGTATTTT. Translation: CASRRTSGSTDTQYF.

V and J are TRBV5-1 and TRBJ2-1, with 7 nucleotides matching TRBD2. The trim removed 0 bases at V and 3 bases at J, leaving 9 bases unmatched. Per germline, CDR1 SGHRS and CDR2 YFSETQ. The length of the CDR3 is 17 residues. In nucleotides, the CDR3 is TGCGCCAGCAGCTTGGCCTTAGGGCGGGACTACTACAATGAGCAGTTCTTC. Residues: CASSLALGRDYYNEQFF. Combining the CDR3 with reference TRBV5-1 and TRBJ2-1 gives the whole variable domain KAGVTQTPRYLIKTRGQQVTLSCSPISGHRSVSWYQQTPGQGLQFLFEYFSETQRNKGNFPGRFSGRQFSNSRSEMNVSTLELGDSALYLCASSLALGRDYYNEQFFGPGTRLTVL.

V and J are TRBV28 and TRBJ1-2; 7 bases line up with TRBD1. CDR1 MDHEN and CDR2 SYDVKM come from the germline V gene. The V and J ends lost 4 bases and 4 bases, in that order; junction bases with no gene match: 6. The CDR3 extends over 14 amino acids. The CDR3 is CASSSPDRVYGYTF. The CDR3 DNA follows: TGTGCCAGCAGTTCTCCCGACAGGGTCTATGGCTACACCTTC.

The chain employs TRBV10-2 and TRBJ2-1; TRBD2 matches at 11 bases. Trimming at V came to 5 bases and at J to 7 bases, leaving 7 bases not matched to a gene. Germline assignment: CDR1 WSHSY and CDR2 SAAADI. This CDR3 is built from 15 residues. CDR3 protein: CASSRVAGGSNEQFF. The CDR3 DNA is TGCGCCAGCAGTCGCGTAGCGGGAGGGTCAAATGAGCAGTTCTTC.

The chain uses TRBV7-8 and TRBJ2-3; 11 bases line up with TRBD2. This CDR3 region has 20 residues. Germline CDR1 is SGHVS and CDR2 is FQNEAQ. With 5 bases clipped from V and 2 bases from J, the junction kept 18 bases outside the gene matches. As DNA, the CDR3 is TGTGCCAGCAGCCTCCACAGACCACTAGCGGGGGCCCAAAACACAGATACGCAGTATTTT. It codes for CASSLHRPLAGAQNTDTQYF.

The chain recombines TRBV7-2 with TRBJ2-7; D remains unclear. The CDR3 is 13 amino acids. Germline V lookup: CDR1 SGHTA, CDR2 FQGNSA. The V and J ends lost 4 bases and 2 bases respectively, with 9 bases between them. CDR3 protein: CASSSPGTYEQYF. The CDR3 DNA reads TGTGCCAGCAGCTCCCCCGGCACCTACGAGCAGTACTTC.

The V and J genes are TRBV28 and TRBJ2-7; maybe TRBD1 (5 bases). This CDR3 is built from 14 residues. Germline assignment: CDR1 MDHEN and CDR2 SYDVKM. V was trimmed by 5 bases and J by 2 bases, leaving 13 bases between them. In DNA form, the CDR3 reads TGTGCCAGCAGTAAACATCAGGGTCCCTACGAGCAGTACTTC. This encodes CASSKHQGPYEQYF.

The rearrangement links TRBV6-5 to TRBJ2-3, with TRBD1 matching over 12 bases. The trim removed 6 bases at V and 3 bases at J, leaving 4 bases unmatched. This CDR3 is built from 15 residues. Per germline, CDR1 MNHEY and CDR2 SVGAGI. The CDR3 is CASSGTGGATDTQYF. CDR3 DNA sequence: TGTGCCAGCAGCGGGACAGGGGGCGCGACAGATACGCAGTATTTT.